This T cell receptor beta chain was found in a study of HIV-infected patients and healthy controls. TCRdb independently ran MiXCR on the 5' RACE reads; one entry per CDR3 protein. This table has about 67,000 distinct CDR3 sequences, roughly a sixth appearing once. CDR1 and CDR2 from the germline V gene are SGHVS and FNYEAQ. The ends were cut back, 5 bases at V and 6 bases at J, with 16 bases in the middle. This CDR3 is 14 amino acids long. The source of this sequence is a human donor in good health. The rearrangement uses TRBV7-6 and TRBJ1-2; TRBD1 is a possible D gene (5 bases). Sequencing was done on a sample of CD4+ T cells from blood. The DNA for the CDR3 is TGTGCCAGCAGCCGAACGGAGGGGCGGAATGGCTACACCTTC. It codes for CASSRTEGRNGYTF.